The rows below give T cell receptor beta chains drawn from one sample of a study of blood T cell repertoires in COVID-19. TCRdb's copy holds only in-frame clones and misses some; the assay was immunoSEQ multiplex PCR. The sample has fewer than 150,000 clones; approximately 90% are singletons. The sequencing sample was made of peripheral blood. These receptors were collected from a woman aged 45-65 years with acute or convalescent COVID-19. Both conserved end residues are part of each CDR3. A D gene is named only where the DNA matches it firmly. For some rows the clone size is stated as once, few or many, or as a class when expanded; others skip it.

D | J | size | V | CDR3 | DNA
NA | TRBJ1-2 | NA | TRBV6-5 | CASRRGSRRLKGYTF | TGTGCCAGCAGGAGAGGCTCACGACGTCTAAAAGGCTACACCTTC
NA | TRBJ1-2 | few | TRBV29-1 | CSVTTEGPDGYTF | TGCAGCGTGACAACCGAGGGCCCCGATGGCTACACCTTC
NA | TRBJ1-3 | NA | TRBV28 | CASTPGQQGNTIYF | TGTGCCAGCACCCCAGGACAGCAGGGAAACACCATATATTTT
TRBD2 | TRBJ2-2 | NA | TRBV19 | CASTNGGGGVNTGELFF | TGTGCCAGTACTAACGGTGGGGGAGGGGTAAACACCGGGGAGCTGTTTTTT
NA | TRBJ2-1 | NA | TRBV5-1 | CASSLAGTLLSYNEQFF | TGCGCCAGCAGCTTGGCCGGGACTTTATTATCCTACAATGAGCAGTTCTTC
TRBD1 | TRBJ2-7 | once | TRBV24-1 | CATQPGQDSYEQYF | TGTGCCACCCAACCGGGACAGGATTCCTACGAGCAGTACTTC
TRBD1 | TRBJ2-4 | once | TRBV7-3 | CASSFRDRVLKNIQYF | TGTGCCAGCAGCTTCCGGGACAGGGTACTCAAAAACATTCAGTACTTC
NA | TRBJ2-7 | NA | TRBV5-1 | CASSLDRYYEQYF | TGCGCCAGCAGCTTGGACAGGTACTACGAGCAGTACTTC
NA | TRBJ1-1 | NA | TRBV12-3/TRBV12-4 | CASSSPGIGEAFF | TGTGCCAGCAGTTCGCCGGGGATTGGGGAAGCTTTCTTT
NA | TRBJ1-5 | NA | TRBV19 | CASSIRQGNQPQHF | TGTGCCAGTAGTATTAGGCAGGGCAATCAGCCCCAGCATTTT
NA | TRBJ1-6 | NA | TRBV19 | CASSVQGLGFNSPLHF | TGTGCCAGTAGTGTCCAGGGGCTCGGGTTTAATTCACCCCTCCACTTT
TRBD1 | TRBJ1-5 | NA | TRBV18 | CASPTGEVHSNQPQHF | TGTGCCAGCCCGACAGGGGAAGTCCATAGCAATCAGCCCCAGCATTTT
TRBD2 | TRBJ2-3 | NA | TRBV19 | CASSTIPGLAFSDTQYF | TGTGCCAGTAGCACCATTCCGGGACTAGCATTTTCAGATACGCAGTATTTT
TRBD1 | TRBJ2-5 | NA | TRBV19 | CASSINPGQEATQYF | TGTGCCAGTAGTATAAACCCGGGACAGGAGGCTACCCAGTACTTC
TRBD1 | TRBJ1-2 | NA | TRBV28 | CASCLGGSGGSSYGYTF | TGTGCCAGCTGTTTAGGGGGGTCAGGGGGCTCAAGCTATGGCTACACCTTC
TRBD2 | TRBJ2-1 | NA | TRBV7-6 | CASSPLAGVSYNEQFF | TGTGCCAGCAGCCCCCTAGCGGGAGTATCCTACAATGAGCAGTTCTTC
NA | TRBJ2-3 | NA | TRBV6-2/TRBV6-3 | CASSFGTDTQYF | TGTGCCAGCAGTTTCGGGACAGATACGCAGTATTTT
TRBD2 | TRBJ2-1 | NA | TRBV6-4 | CASSDERESGNEQFF | TGTGCCAGCAGTGACGAGCGGGAGTCTGGTAATGAGCAGTTCTTC
TRBD1 | TRBJ2-5 | NA | TRBV19 | CASSRTGQETQYF | TGTGCCAGTAGTCGGACAGGGCAAGAGACCCAGTACTTC
TRBD1 | TRBJ1-5 | NA | TRBV6-2/TRBV6-3 | CASSYPDRAGGQPQHF | TGTGCCAGCAGTTACCCAGACAGGGCCGGAGGACAGCCCCAGCATTTT
NA | TRBJ1-5 | NA | TRBV21-1 | CASSKSTARSNQPQHF | TGTGCCAGCAGCAAGAGTACAGCTCGTAGCAATCAGCCCCAGCATTTT
NA | TRBJ2-5 | NA | TRBV10-3 | CAISESISGLRTQYF | TGTGCCATCAGTGAGTCAATCAGCGGGCTAAGGACCCAGTACTTC